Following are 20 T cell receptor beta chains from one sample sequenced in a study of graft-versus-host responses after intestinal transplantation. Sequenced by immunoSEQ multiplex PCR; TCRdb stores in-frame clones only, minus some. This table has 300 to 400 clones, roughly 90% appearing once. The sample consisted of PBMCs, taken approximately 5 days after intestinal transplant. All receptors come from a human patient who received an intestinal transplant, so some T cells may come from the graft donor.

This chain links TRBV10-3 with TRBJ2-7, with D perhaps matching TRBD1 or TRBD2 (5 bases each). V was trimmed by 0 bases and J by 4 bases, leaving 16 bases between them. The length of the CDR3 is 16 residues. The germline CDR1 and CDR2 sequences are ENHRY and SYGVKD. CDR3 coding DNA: TGTGCCATCAGTGAGTCGGTGGGGGTAATGCCGTACGAGCAGTACTTC. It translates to CAISESVGVMPYEQYF.

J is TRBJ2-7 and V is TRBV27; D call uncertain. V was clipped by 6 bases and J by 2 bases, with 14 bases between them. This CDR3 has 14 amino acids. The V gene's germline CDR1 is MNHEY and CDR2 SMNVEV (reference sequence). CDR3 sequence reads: CASRPRTATYEQYF. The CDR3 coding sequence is TGTGCCAGCAGGCCCCGGACGGCTACCTACGAGCAGTACTTC.

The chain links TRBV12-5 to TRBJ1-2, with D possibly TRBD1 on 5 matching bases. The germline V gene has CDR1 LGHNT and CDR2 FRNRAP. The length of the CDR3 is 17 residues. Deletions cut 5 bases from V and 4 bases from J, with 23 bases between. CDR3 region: CASGPEYLQGKTYGYTF. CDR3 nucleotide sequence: TGTGCTAGTGGTCCTGAGTATCTGCAGGGAAAGACCTATGGCTACACCTTC.

The CDR3 DNA sequence: TGCGCCAGCAGCCACGGGGCTAGCGGGAGGTATGAGCAGTTCTTC. Translation: CASSHGASGRYEQFF. J is TRBJ2-1 and V is TRBV4-1; TRBD2 matches 11 bases. The V gene's germline CDR1 is MGHRA and CDR2 YSYEKL. The CDR3 runs to 15 residues. J gave up 8 bases and V 3 bases, and 6 bases lay outside the gene matches.

The CDR3 spells CASSSELGQSTDTQYF. The CDR3 DNA sequence: TGTGCCAGCAGCTCGGAACTCGGTCAAAGCACAGATACGCAGTATTTT. The chain combines TRBV5-4 with TRBJ2-3; no clear D. The germline V gene has CDR1 SGHNT and CDR2 YYREEE (reference sequence). The CDR3 spans 16 residues. Trimming pared 3 bases from V and 0 bases from J, leaving 14 bases between.

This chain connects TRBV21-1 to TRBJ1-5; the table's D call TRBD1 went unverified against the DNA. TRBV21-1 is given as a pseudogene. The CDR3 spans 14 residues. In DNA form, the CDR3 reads TGTGCCAGCAGCAAAAACAGGAGCAATCAGCCCCAGCATTTT. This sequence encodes CASSKNRSNQPQHF.

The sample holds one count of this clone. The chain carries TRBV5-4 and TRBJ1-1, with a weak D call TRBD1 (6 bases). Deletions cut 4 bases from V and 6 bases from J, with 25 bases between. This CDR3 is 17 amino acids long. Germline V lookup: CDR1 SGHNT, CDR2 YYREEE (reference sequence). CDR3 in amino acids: CASSLTPQGRFVAEAFF. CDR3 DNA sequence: TGTGCCAGCAGCCTTACCCCACAGGGACGGTTTGTGGCTGAAGCTTTCTTT. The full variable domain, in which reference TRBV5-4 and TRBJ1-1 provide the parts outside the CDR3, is ETGVTQSPTHLIKTRGQQVTLRCSSQSGHNTVSWYQQALGQGPQFIFQYYREEENGRGNFPPRFSGLQFPNYSSELNVNALELDDSALYLCASSLTPQGRFVAEAFFGQGTRLTVV.

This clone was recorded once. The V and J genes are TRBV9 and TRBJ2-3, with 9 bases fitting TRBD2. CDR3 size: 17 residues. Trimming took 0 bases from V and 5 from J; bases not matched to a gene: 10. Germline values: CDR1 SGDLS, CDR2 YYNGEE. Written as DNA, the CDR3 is TGTGCCAGCAGCGTAGCCCAAGTAGCGGGAGCCGGAGATACGCAGTATTTT. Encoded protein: CASSVAQVAGAGDTQYF.

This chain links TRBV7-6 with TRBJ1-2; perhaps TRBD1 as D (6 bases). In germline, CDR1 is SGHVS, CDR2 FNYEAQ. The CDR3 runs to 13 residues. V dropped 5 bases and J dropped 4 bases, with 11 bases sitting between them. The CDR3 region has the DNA TGTGCCAGCAGCCCAGGGGACGCCTATGGCTACACCTTC. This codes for CASSPGDAYGYTF.

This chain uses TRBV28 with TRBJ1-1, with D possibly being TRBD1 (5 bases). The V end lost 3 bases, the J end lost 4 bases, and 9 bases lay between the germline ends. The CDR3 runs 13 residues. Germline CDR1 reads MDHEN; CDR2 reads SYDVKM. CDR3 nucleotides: TGTGCCAGCAGTTTGGGGGAGGTCACTGAAGCTTTCTTT. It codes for CASSLGEVTEAFF.

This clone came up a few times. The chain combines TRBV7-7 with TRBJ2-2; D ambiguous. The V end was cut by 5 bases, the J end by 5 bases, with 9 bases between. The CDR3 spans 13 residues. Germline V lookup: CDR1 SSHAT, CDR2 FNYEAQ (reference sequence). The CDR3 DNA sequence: TGTGCCAGCAGCCCCCAAGGGACCGGGGAGCTGTTTTTT. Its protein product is CASSPQGTGELFF.

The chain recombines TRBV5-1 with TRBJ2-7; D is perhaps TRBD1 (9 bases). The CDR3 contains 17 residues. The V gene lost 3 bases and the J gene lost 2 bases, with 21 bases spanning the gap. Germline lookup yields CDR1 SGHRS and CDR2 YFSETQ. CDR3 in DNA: TGCGCCAGCAGCTGGACAGGGGCGGGGGGCTCCGCCTACGAGCAGTACTTC. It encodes CASSWTGAGGSAYEQYF.

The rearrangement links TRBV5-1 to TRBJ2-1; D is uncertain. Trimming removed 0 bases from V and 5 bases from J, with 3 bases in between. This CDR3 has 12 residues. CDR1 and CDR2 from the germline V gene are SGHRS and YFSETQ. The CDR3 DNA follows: TGCGCCAGCAGCTTGGCCAACAATGAGCAGTTCTTC. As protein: CASSLANNEQFF.

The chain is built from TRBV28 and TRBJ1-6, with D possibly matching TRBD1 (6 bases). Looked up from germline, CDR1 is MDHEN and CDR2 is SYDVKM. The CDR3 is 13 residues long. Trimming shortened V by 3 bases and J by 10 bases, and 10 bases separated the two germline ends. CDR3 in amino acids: CASSLTGTSPLHF. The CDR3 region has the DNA TGTGCCAGCAGTTTGACAGGAACGTCACCCCTCCACTTT.

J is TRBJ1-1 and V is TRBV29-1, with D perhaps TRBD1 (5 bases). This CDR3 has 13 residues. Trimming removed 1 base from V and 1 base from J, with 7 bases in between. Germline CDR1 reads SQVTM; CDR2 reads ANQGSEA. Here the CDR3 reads CSVEAGQNTEAFF. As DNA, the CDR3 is TGCAGCGTTGAAGCAGGGCAGAACACTGAAGCTTTCTTT.

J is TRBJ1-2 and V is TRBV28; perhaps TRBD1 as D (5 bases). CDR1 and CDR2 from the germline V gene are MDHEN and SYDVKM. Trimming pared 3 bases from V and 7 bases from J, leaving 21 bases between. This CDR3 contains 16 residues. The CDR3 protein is CASSLRGEKELSGYTF. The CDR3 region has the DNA TGTGCCAGCAGTTTGAGGGGCGAGAAAGAACTCTCTGGCTACACCTTC.

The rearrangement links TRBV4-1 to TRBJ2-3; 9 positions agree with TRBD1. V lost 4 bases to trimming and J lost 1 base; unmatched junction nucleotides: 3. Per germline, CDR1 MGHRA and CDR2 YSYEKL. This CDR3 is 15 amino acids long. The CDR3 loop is CASSPRDRGTDTQYF. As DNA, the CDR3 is TGCGCCAGCAGCCCCCGGGACAGGGGCACAGATACGCAGTATTTT.

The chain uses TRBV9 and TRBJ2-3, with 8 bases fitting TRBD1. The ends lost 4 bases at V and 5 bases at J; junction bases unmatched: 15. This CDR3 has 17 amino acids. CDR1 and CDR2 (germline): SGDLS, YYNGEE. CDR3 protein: CASSSYTDRAGRDTQYF. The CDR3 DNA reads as TGTGCCAGCAGCTCATACACGGACAGGGCCGGGAGAGATACGCAGTATTTT.

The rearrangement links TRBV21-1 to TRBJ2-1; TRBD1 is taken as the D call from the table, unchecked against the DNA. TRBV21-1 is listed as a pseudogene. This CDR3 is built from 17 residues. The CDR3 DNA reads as TGTGCCAGCAGTCAGGCACTGCTACACCATTCCGACAATGAGCAGTTCTTC. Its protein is CASSQALLHHSDNEQFF.

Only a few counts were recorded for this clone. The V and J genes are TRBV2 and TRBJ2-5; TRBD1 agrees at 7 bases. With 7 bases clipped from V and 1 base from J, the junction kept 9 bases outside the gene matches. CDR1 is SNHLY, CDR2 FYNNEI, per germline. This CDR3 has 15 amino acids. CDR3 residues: CASKRQGTAQETQYF. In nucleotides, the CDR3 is TGTGCCAGCAAGCGACAGGGAACCGCCCAAGAGACCCAGTACTTC.